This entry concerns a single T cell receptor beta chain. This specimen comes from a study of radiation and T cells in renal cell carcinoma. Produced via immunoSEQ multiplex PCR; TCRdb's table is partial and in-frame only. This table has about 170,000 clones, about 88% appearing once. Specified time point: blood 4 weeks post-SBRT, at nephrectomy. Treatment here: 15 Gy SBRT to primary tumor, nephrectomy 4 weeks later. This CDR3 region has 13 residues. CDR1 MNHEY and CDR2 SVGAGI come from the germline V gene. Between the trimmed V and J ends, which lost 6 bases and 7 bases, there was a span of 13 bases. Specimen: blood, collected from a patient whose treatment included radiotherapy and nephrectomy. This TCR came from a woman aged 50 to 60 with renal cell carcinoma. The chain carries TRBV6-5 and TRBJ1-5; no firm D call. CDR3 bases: TGTGCCAGCAGCCTTATCACGGGGCAGCCCCAGCATTTT. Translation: CASSLITGQPQHF.